This TCR beta chain was recovered during a study of T cells in Graves' hyperthyroidism and ophthalmopathy. The investigators amplified TCR beta CDR3 regions from RNA transcripts. Primed by the HTBI set, a first-round RT-PCR was run on the TCR CDR3. TCRdb re-analysed the multiplex PCR reads in MiXCR, keeping a single row per CDR3 protein. In the table there are 34,000 or so distinct CDR3 sequences, roughly half of which are singletons. This CDR3 comprises 17 residues. As to this clonotype: Its antigen is not known. The junction shows a germline mismatch at one end, possibly a read error.

General study findings and limits: Blood also contained most expanded thyroid clonotypes above 0.001. Ophthalmopathy cases were set apart from stable hyperthyroidism by a 13 V-J model.

Patients were excluded for uncontrolled infection, other autoimmune disease, pregnancy or lactation. The TCR comes from a woman aged 40-49 years with Graves' ophthalmopathy. The J gene is TRBJ2-4, the V gene TRBV12-3 or TRBV12-4, with 7 bases aligning to TRBD2. The sequenced sample was blood. The CDR3 DNA follows: TGTGCCAGCAGTTTAGCGGGGGGGGATGAGGTCAAAAACATGCAGTACTTC. It codes for CASSLAGGDEVKNMQYF.